The 26 T cell receptor beta chains below were found in one sample sequenced in a study of Graves' ophthalmopathy and Graves' hyperthyroidism. RNA transcripts yielded amplified TCR beta CDR3 regions. The first-round RT-PCR employed HTBI primers together with the Qiagen OneStep RT-PCR kit. A multiplex PCR was then performed as the second round. MiXCR, run by TCRdb on the multiplex PCR reads, gives a single entry per CDR3 protein. The sample has about 380,000 distinct CDR3 sequences, 15% seen once. Sequencing used peripheral blood. These receptors were collected from a woman under 30 with stable Graves' hyperthyroidism.

This clonotype was counted at least ten times. CDR3 DNA: TGTGCCAGCAGTTACCCGGGACAGGGGGCGCGTACTGAAGCTTTCTTT. Translation: CASSYPGQGARTEAFF. The gene calls are TRBV6-5 and TRBJ1-1, with 12 bases that match TRBD1. This CDR3 has 16 residues. The ends lost 2 bases at V and 5 bases at J; junction bases unmatched: 6. The germline gives CDR1 MNHEY, CDR2 SVGAGI.

The genes are TRBV18 and TRBJ1-1, with D perhaps matching TRBD1 (6 bases). The V and J ends lost 6 bases and 1 base respectively, with 18 bases between them. The CDR3 runs to 16 residues. CDR1 KGHSH and CDR2 LQKENI come from the germline V gene. The CDR3 protein is CASSGGGPMANTEAFF. In nucleotides, the CDR3 is TGTGCCAGCTCCGGGGGGGGGCCCATGGCGAACACTGAAGCTTTCTTT.

This clonotype was observed many times. This chain connects TRBV10-2 to TRBJ1-1; D may be TRBD1 (5 bases). CDR3 length: 13 amino acids. The V and J ends lost 8 bases and 2 bases respectively, with 12 bases between them. From germline, CDR1 is WSHSY and CDR2 SAAADI. DNA of the CDR3: TGCGCCAGCGCAACAGGCCACAACACTGAAGCTTTCTTT. It codes for CASATGHNTEAFF.

This clonotype was seen more than once but under ten times. This sequence may be a read error, since a much larger clone differs from it by one base. The rearrangement joins TRBV7-9 to TRBJ1-5; no firm D call. The CDR3 is 13 residues long. CDR1 and CDR2 from the germline V gene are SEHNR and FQNEAQ (reference sequence). The CDR3 nucleotides read TGTGCCAGCAAGGGAAATAGCAATCAGCCCAAGCATTTT. Its translation is CASKGNSNQPKHF.

The sample holds many counts of this clonotype. The chain uses TRBV20-1 and TRBJ2-5, with D unclear. The ends were cut back, 0 bases at V and 5 bases at J, with 16 bases in the middle. Germline V gene sequence: CDR1 DFQATT, CDR2 SNEGSKA (reference sequence). The CDR3 spans 15 residues. CDR3 nucleotide sequence: TGCAGTGCTAGAGATCTGCTAGAATCGGGCGAGACCCAGTACTTC. Protein product: CSARDLLESGETQYF.

This clonotype was seen ten or more times. This chain connects TRBV12-5 to TRBJ2-2; D not certain. V was cut by 6 bases and J by 7 bases, with 9 bases left in between. CDR3 size: 12 residues. Per the germline V gene, CDR1 is LGHNT and CDR2 is FRNRAP. CDR3 region: CASGTQHGELFF. CDR3 DNA: TGTGCTAGTGGAACCCAACACGGGGAGCTGTTTTTT.

This clonotype was found many times. The CDR3 sequence: CASRNGNTEAFF. CDR3 bases: TGTGCCAGCAGGAACGGGAACACTGAAGCTTTCTTT. The chain is built from TRBV13 and TRBJ1-1; D unresolved. This CDR3 has 12 residues. The germline V and J ends were trimmed by 6 bases and 1 base, with 6 bases remaining between them. The germline gives CDR1 PRHDT, CDR2 FYEKMQ (reference sequence). The whole variable domain, filled in from reference TRBV13 and TRBJ1-1, reads AAGVIQSPRHLIKEKRETATLKCYPIPRHDTVYWYQQGPGQDPQFLISFYEKMQSDKGSIPDRFSAQQFSDYHSELNMSSLELGDSALYFCASRNGNTEAFFGQGTRLTVV.

Concerning this clonotype: A read error may explain this, as a much larger clone is one base away. The rearrangement uses TRBV20-1 and TRBJ1-2; no firm D call. The CDR3 is made up of 14 amino acids. CDR1 DFQATT and CDR2 SNEGSKA come from the germline V gene (reference sequence). This chain's CDR3 is CSASMTEGSYGFTF. Written as DNA, the CDR3 is TGCAGTGCTAGTATGACGGAAGGATCCTATGGCTTCACCTTC.

A few counts support this clonotype. The chain employs TRBV6-1 and TRBJ1-6, with a possible D match to TRBD1 (6 bases). The germline gives CDR1 MNHNS, CDR2 SASEGT. The CDR3 runs 15 residues. V shed 6 bases and J shed 5 bases, with 14 bases lying between them. CDR3 bases: TGTGCCAGCAGCCCCGACAGGCCAAATAATTCACCCCTCCACTTT. Encoded protein: CASSPDRPNNSPLHF.

The table lists this clonotype with many counts. This rearrangement joins TRBV28 to TRBJ2-5; 7 nucleotides agree with TRBD1. Germline loops: CDR1 MDHEN, CDR2 SYDVKM. V lost 1 base and J lost 2; bases outside the gene matches: 4. The CDR3 is made up of 15 amino acids. The CDR3 nucleotides are TGTGCCAGCAGTTTATCCCTGGGACAGCAAGAGACCCAGTACTTC. The encoded protein is CASSLSLGQQETQYF.

This clonotype was observed at least ten times. The genes are TRBV11-1 and TRBJ1-2, with D unclear. The germline V gene encodes CDR1 SGHAT and CDR2 FQDESV (reference sequence). The CDR3 contains 13 residues. V shed 8 bases and J shed 4 bases, with 14 bases lying between them. The DNA of the CDR3 is TGTGCCAGCGCCTCTCCACCATCCTATGGCTACACCTTC. Translation gives CASASPPSYGYTF.

The chain has TRBV6-1 and TRBJ1-5; 11 bases are a match to TRBD1. The junction had 8 bases not matched to a gene; V was cut back by 6 bases and J by 7 bases. CDR3 length: 15 amino acids. Germline values: CDR1 MNHNS, CDR2 SASEGT. CDR3 DNA: TGTGCCAGCAGCCCCGGGACAGGGGGTGCGCAGCCCCAGCATTTT. Translating gives CASSPGTGGAQPQHF.

CDR3 nucleotides: TGTGCCAGCAGTTTAGGCCCTTCATTCAATTCACCCCTCCACTTT. Its protein product is CASSLGPSFNSPLHF. The chain joins TRBV28 to TRBJ1-6; D is undetermined. The germline CDR1 and CDR2 sequences are MDHEN and SYDVKM. V was cut by 2 bases and J by 7 bases, with 12 bases left in between. The CDR3 consists of 15 residues.

Regarding this clonotype: Mismatch with germline at one junction end may stem from a read error. This sequence joins TRBV24-1 and TRBJ2-2; 8 nucleotides align to TRBD2. This CDR3 region has 16 residues. In germline, CDR1 is KGHDR, CDR2 SFDVKD. CDR3 region: CATSDAGTRNIGELFF. The CDR3 DNA sequence: TGTGCCACCAGTGACGCCGGGACTAGGAACATCGGGGAGCTGTTTTTT.

This clonotype was observed many times. The chain is built from TRBV12-3 or TRBV12-4 and TRBJ1-1; D might be TRBD1 (5 bases). CDR3 size: 17 residues. Trimming removed 4 bases from V and 4 bases from J, with 22 bases in between. CDR3 region: CASSSHWGGRPGTEAFF. The CDR3 bases are TGTGCCAGCAGTTCTCATTGGGGGGGGAGACCGGGCACTGAAGCTTTCTTT.

This clonotype was seen at least ten times. V usage is TRBV18 and J usage is TRBJ1-1; 7 bases align to TRBD1. The V gene's germline CDR1 is KGHSH and CDR2 LQKENI. The CDR3 totals 14 residues. Trimming took 4 bases from V and 1 from J; bases not matched to a gene: 3. CDR3 loop: CASSLGQENTEAFF. CDR3 bases: TGTGCCAGCTCACTTGGACAGGAGAACACTGAAGCTTTCTTT.

This clonotype was seen more than once but under ten times. The CDR3 protein is CASSSRAGSGHGELFF. DNA for the CDR3: TGTGCCAGCAGCTCCCGCGCCGGGAGTGGGCACGGGGAGCTGTTTTTT. The chain has TRBV11-2 and TRBJ2-2; D might be TRBD2 (6 bases). The V end was cut by 4 bases, the J end by 7 bases, with 19 bases between. Germline V gene lookup returns CDR1 SGHAT and CDR2 FQNNGV. The CDR3 contains 16 residues.

This clonotype was counted many times. This chain links TRBV2 with TRBJ1-1; D gene uncertain. Germline CDR1 is SNHLY and CDR2 is FYNNEI. The ends were cut back, 2 bases at V and 3 bases at J, with 13 bases in the middle. The CDR3 loop spans 15 amino acids. The CDR3 DNA reads TGTGCCAGCAGTGAAAGGGCGGGTCCCTACACTGAAGCTTTCTTT. This gives the protein CASSERAGPYTEAFF. Full variable domain (outside the CDR3, taken from reference TRBV2 and TRBJ1-1): EPEVTQTPSHQVTQMGQEVILRCVPISNHLYFYWYRQILGQKVEFLVSFYNNEISEKSEIFDDQFSVERPDGSNFTLKIRSTKLEDSAMYFCASSERAGPYTEAFFGQGTRLTVV.

This clonotype has just a few counts. The CDR3 sequence: CASSSSAYSPLHF. The CDR3 nucleotides read TGTGCCAGCAGTAGCTCCGCATATTCACCCCTCCACTTT. The J gene is TRBJ1-6, the V gene TRBV13; D is unresolved. This CDR3 is 13 amino acids long. V lost 6 bases and J 8 bases, leaving 11 bases between the germline ends. From germline, CDR1 is PRHDT and CDR2 FYEKMQ (reference sequence). Supplemented by reference TRBV13 and TRBJ1-6, the full variable domain reads AAGVIQSPRHLIKEKRETATLKCYPIPRHDTVYWYQQGPGQDPQFLISFYEKMQSDKGSIPDRFSAQQFSDYHSELNMSSLELGDSALYFCASSSSAYSPLHFGNGTRLTVT.

The CDR3 here is CATSDLRLQGTGELFF. The CDR3, as DNA: TGTGCCACCAGTGATTTGAGACTACAGGGTACCGGGGAGCTGTTTTTT. The rearrangement joins TRBV24-1 to TRBJ2-2; D is perhaps TRBD1 (6 bases). V dropped 0 bases and J dropped 5 bases, with 12 bases sitting between them. From germline, CDR1 is KGHDR and CDR2 SFDVKD. CDR3 length equals 16 residues.

The chain uses TRBV9 and TRBJ2-2; 13 bases match TRBD2. Germline V CDR1 and CDR2: SGDLS, YYNGEE. Trimming cost V 3 bases and J 4 bases; bases outside gene matches: 3. This CDR3 has 16 residues. CDR3 bases: TGTGCCAGCAGCGCTAGACTAGCGGGGGGCACCGGGGAGCTGTTTTTT. As protein: CASSARLAGGTGELFF. The full variable domain, completed using reference TRBV9 and TRBJ2-2, is DSGVTQTPKHLITATGQRVTLRCSPRSGDLSVYWYQQSLDQGLQFLIQYYNGEERAKGNILERFSAQQFPDLHSELNLSSLELGDSALYFCASSARLAGGTGELFFGEGSRLTVL.

This clonotype was detected a few times. J is TRBJ1-3 and V is TRBV7-3, with D possibly matching TRBD1 (5 bases). Trimming cost V 0 bases and J 8 bases, with 11 bases left between them. CDR1 is SGHTA, CDR2 FQGTGA, per germline. The CDR3 is made up of 14 amino acids. CDR3 nucleotides: TGTGCCAGCAGCTTAACGGCCGGGGGGGACACCATATATTTT. This encodes CASSLTAGGDTIYF.

The gene calls are TRBV25-1 and TRBJ2-7; D is unclear. Germline CDR1 and CDR2: MGHDK and SYGVNS. This CDR3 has 14 residues. Between the trimmed V and J ends, which lost 3 bases and 2 bases, there was a span of 11 bases. CDR3 residues: CASSDHGSPYEQYF. The CDR3 DNA follows: TGTGCCAGCAGTGATCATGGATCCCCCTACGAGCAGTACTTC.

Many counts were recorded for this clonotype. This chain uses TRBV10-2 with TRBJ1-2, with 7 nucleotides matching TRBD1. CDR3 length: 13 residues. Unmatched junction bases numbered 5, after V lost 8 bases and J lost 2 bases. Germline assignment: CDR1 WSHSY and CDR2 SAAADI. The CDR3 spells CASVQGGNYGYTF. The DNA for the CDR3 is TGCGCCAGCGTCCAGGGGGGGAACTATGGCTACACCTTC.

This CDR3 is CASSFPGQGAPGGTEAFF. DNA of the CDR3: TGTGCCAGCAGCTTTCCGGGACAGGGGGCCCCGGGGGGCACTGAAGCTTTCTTT. The V call is TRBV11-3, the J call TRBJ1-1; 12 bases align to TRBD1. J was trimmed by 4 bases and V by 3 bases; bases with no gene match: 12. The CDR3 length is 18 residues. CDR1 is SGHNT, CDR2 YENEEA, per germline. Full variable domain (remainder filled in from reference TRBV11-3 and TRBJ1-1): EAGVVQSPRYKIIEKKQPVAFWCNPISGHNTLYWYLQNLGQGPELLIRYENEEAVDDSQLPKDRFSAERLKGVDSTLKIQPAELGDSAVYLCASSFPGQGAPGGTEAFFGQGTRLTVV.

This chain uses TRBV19 with TRBJ1-1, with 11 positions matching TRBD1. Looked up from germline, CDR1 is LNHDA and CDR2 is SQIVND (reference sequence). CDR3 size: 20 residues. V was clipped by 5 bases and J by 0 bases; unmatched bases: 17. DNA of the CDR3: TGTGCCAGTAGTTCAAGGACAGGGGGCGTAAGAAGGTGGGTGAACACTGAAGCTTTCTTT. This sequence encodes CASSSRTGGVRRWVNTEAFF.